This note documents a single T cell receptor (beta chain) sequence. Its antigen is currently unknown. The record originates from a study of T-cell reconstitution after alpha-beta-depleted transplantation in children. General study results and limits: The study traced high day-60 TCRbeta diversity in some patients to surviving recipient T cells and thymic progenitors.

The authors prepared the TCRbeta library with unique molecular identifiers. One entry per CDR3 protein results from TCRdb running MiXCR on the PCR reads. Here the sample spans about 640,000 distinct CDR3 sequences, about an eighth being singletons. The receptor was isolated from a male patient under 18 who had a stem cell transplant for acute myeloid leukemia, so the T cells may come from the graft donor. The sample here was PBMCs, mostly from graft donor cells, taken 360 days after TCRalphabeta/CD19-depleted stem cell transplant.

The CDR3 here is CSVEQSESSYNEQFF. In DNA, the CDR3 is TGCAGCGTTGAACAGTCGGAGAGCTCCTACAATGAGCAGTTCTTC. The V and J genes are TRBV29-1 and TRBJ2-1; no clear D. The CDR3 extends over 15 amino acids. Trimming removed 2 bases at V and 0 bases at J, with 11 bases between. The germline CDR1 and CDR2 sequences are SQVTM and ANQGSEA.